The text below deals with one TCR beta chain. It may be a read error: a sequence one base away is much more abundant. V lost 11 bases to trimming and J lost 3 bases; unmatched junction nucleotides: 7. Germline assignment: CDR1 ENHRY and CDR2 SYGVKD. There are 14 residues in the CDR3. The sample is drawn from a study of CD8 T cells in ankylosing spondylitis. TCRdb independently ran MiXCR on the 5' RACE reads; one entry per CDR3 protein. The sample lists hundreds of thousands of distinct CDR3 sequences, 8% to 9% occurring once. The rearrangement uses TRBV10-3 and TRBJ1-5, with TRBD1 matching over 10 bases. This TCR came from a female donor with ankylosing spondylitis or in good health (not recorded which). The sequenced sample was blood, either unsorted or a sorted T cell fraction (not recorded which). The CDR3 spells CACMTGGYNQPQHF. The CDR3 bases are TGTGCCTGCATGACAGGGGGCTACAATCAGCCCCAGCATTTT.